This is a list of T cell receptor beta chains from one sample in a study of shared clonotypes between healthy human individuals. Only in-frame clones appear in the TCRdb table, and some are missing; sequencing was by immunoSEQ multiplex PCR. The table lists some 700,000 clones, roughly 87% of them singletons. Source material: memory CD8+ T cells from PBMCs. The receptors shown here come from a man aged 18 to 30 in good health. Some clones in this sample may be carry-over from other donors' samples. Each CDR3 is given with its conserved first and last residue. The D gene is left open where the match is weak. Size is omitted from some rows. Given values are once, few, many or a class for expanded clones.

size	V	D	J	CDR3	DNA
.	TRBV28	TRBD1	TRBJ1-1	CASTTTGGEAFF	TGTGCCAGCACCACGACAGGGGGTGAAGCTTTCTTT
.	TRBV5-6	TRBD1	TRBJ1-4	CASSLTGGSRNEKLFF	TGTGCCAGCAGCTTGACAGGGGGCAGTCGGAATGAAAAACTGTTTTTT
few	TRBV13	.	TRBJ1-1	CASSSRRTGDTEAFF	TGTGCCAGCAGCTCGAGAAGGACGGGAGACACTGAAGCTTTCTTT
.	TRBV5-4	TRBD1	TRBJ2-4	CASSLRTGGAYIQYF	TGTGCCAGCAGCTTACGGACAGGGGGCGCGTACATTCAGTACTTC
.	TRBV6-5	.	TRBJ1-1	CASSTAGSTEAFF	TGTGCCAGCAGTACCGCAGGGAGCACTGAAGCTTTCTTT
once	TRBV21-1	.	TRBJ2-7	CASSRPVAKPLGEQYF	TGTGCCAGCAGCAGGCCGGTGGCAAAACCACTGGGCGAGCAGTACTTC
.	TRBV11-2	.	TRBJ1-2	CASSLDLGSPNYGYTF	TGTGCCAGCAGCTTAGATCTGGGGTCGCCTAACTATGGCTACACCTTC
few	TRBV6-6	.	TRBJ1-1	CASTLGIPNTEAFF	TGTGCCAGCACCTTAGGTATACCGAACACTGAAGCTTTCTTT
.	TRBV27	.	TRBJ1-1	CASSWGGGNTEAFF	TGTGCCAGCAGTTGGGGCGGTGGGAACACTGAAGCTTTCTTT
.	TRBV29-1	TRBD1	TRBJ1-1	CSVEGTGRILSEAFF	TGCAGCGTTGAAGGGACAGGGAGAATCTTATCTGAAGCTTTCTTT